This T cell receptor (beta chain) was profiled in a study of T cells in Graves' hyperthyroidism and ophthalmopathy. Worth noting for this clonotype: A much larger clonotype is one base distant, so this may be a read error.

V gave up 4 bases and J gave up 6 bases, with 15 bases separating them. The CDR3 is made up of 15 amino acids. CDR1 and CDR2 from the germline V gene are LNHDA and SQIVND (reference sequence). Amplified TCR beta CDR3 regions derived from RNA transcripts. The TCR CDR3 first-round RT-PCR relied on the HTBI primer set. TCRdb fed the multiplex PCR reads into MiXCR, producing one record per CDR3 protein. The data contain 610,000 or so distinct CDR3 sequences, around 42% of them singletons. The gene calls are TRBV19 and TRBJ2-2; the D gene is possibly TRBD1 (6 bases). This sequence originates from a woman aged 18-29 years with Graves' hyperthyroidism. The sample consisted of peripheral blood or thyroid tissue (not recorded which). The CDR3 DNA sequence: TGTGCCAGTAGTACCTACAGGGCTGGCGCCGGGGAGCTGTTTTTT. This codes for CASSTYRAGAGELFF.